The source of this T cell receptor (beta chain) is a study of control samples from healthy donors and cancer patients. CDR3 size: 12 residues. Trimming stripped 8 bases from V and 4 bases from J, with 9 bases between. Germline V gives CDR1 MDHEN, CDR2 SYDVKM. Libraries were prepared by immunoSEQ multiplex PCR; TCRdb keeps only in-frame clonotypes and omits some of them. The sample consists of about 86,000 clones, about 89% of them appearing once. Sequencing input: PBMCs. The sequence was obtained from a woman aged 45-59 years with colorectal cancer. This chain uses TRBV28 with TRBJ1-5, with D possibly matching TRBD1 (6 bases). CDR3 loop: CASGGANQPQHF. The CDR3 nucleotides read TGTGCCAGCGGGGGGGCGAATCAGCCCCAGCATTTT.